This paragraph reports one TCR beta chain. The sample holds many counts of this clonotype. There is no known antigen for this receptor. Within one base of it there is no much larger clone, and no base qualities were kept. These data are taken from a study of human T cells and chemical hapten exposure (dated by TCRdb to about 2021). Background for the entire study: For sensitization, 2% DPC in acetone was applied to a roughly 2 cm by roughly 2 cm area of upper inner arm skin. Patients additionally received weekly therapeutic DPC doses to the scalp throughout the approximately 25-week study period. Patch testing on the upper back used Finn chambers containing 0.01% DPC, with scoring done after 6 days according to International Contact Dermatitis Research Group standards. The mostly female patient cohort included alopecia areata with under or over 50% scalp involvement, alopecia totalis and alopecia universalis. Libraries were pooled for sequencing, and per-sample TCR yields varied mainly because of small differences in library volumes within the pool. The study tracked peripheral blood TCR repertoire changes in vivo during primary and secondary sensitization to the hapten diphenylcyclopropenone (DPC) in alopecia patients. Patient blood was sampled pre-sensitization (week 0) and at 2, 6 and about 24 weeks after DPC sensitization. Blood for TCR sequencing was provided by twenty-nine alopecia patients at one to four time points (pre-sensitization, 2, 6 and 24 weeks).

The CDR3, from cysteine to phenylalanine, totals 14 residues. Here the CDR3 DNA is all that survives: 42 bases in frame from base 1. Via the germline V gene (reference sequence), CDR1 is SGHAT and CDR2 FQDESV. V loses 3 bases at its end and J loses 9 bases; junction bases beyond the gene matches: 8. The sample's time point label, in plain terms: patch test 1, 2 weeks after DPC sensitization. The treatment or condition label of this sample denotes: therapeutic diphenylcyclopropenone sensitization with weekly scalp DPC. Blood at each patch-test visit was drawn before the patch test was applied. Patients were eligible if aged 18 to 70, diagnosed with alopecia and judged suitable for DPC therapy, and pregnant patients were excluded. Total RNA was isolated from unfractionated whole blood collected in Tempus Blood RNA tubes. The library was produced with RACE. This sample was sequenced with a NextSeq 500. During library preparation, unique molecular identifiers were attached to individual cDNA molecules so that TCRs could be counted quantitatively and reproducibly. For every blood RNA sample, sequencing covered both the TCR alpha and TCR beta chains. The source study handled its data this way. The median number of TCRs per sample was over 85,000, ranging from about 23,224 to 700,000. V, J and CDR3 annotation of the TCR reads was performed with the Decombinator software suite. For the PS versus PT1 abundance plots, all samples were subsampled to the same number of TCRs (28,000). TCRs were defined as expanded if absent before sensitization and observed at least eight times at the 2-week time point. TCRdb reprocessed the public reads (quality trimming at Q25 with fastp, clone calling with MiXCR) and kept in-frame beta chains. CDR3 protein sequences are deduplicated, and each keeps its most common genes and DNA. None of the V and J calls come from the authors' own analysis; TCRdb made them. The sample table contains a few hundred thousand distinct CDR3 sequences; only one count was recorded for about 4.8% of them. The top ten constitute over 2% of the sample.

Overall study outcomes, separate from this receptor: Because every patient had alopecia, a presumed autoimmune disease, the patients' immune response might differ from that of healthy individuals. Compared with pre-sensitization or healthy control sets, expanded TCRs formed significantly more large CDR3 similarity clusters, which is consistent with antigen-driven responses. Patch test score correlated positively with the number of PT1 expanded TCRs, reaching significance at thresholds 8, 16 and 32 but not at 4. Repeated subsampling changed both the strength of the expansion versus patch-test correlation and the threshold at which the correlation became significant. DPC sensitization did not change the number of TCRs with a frequency above 1 in 1000, and there was no evidence of changes in global repertoire structure.

The source material was whole blood, sampled in connection with sensitization to the hapten diphenylcyclopropenone (DPC). The clonotype was recovered from a woman between 50 and 59 years old with alopecia areata. Some clones in this sample may be carry-over from other donors' samples. The V and J segments used are TRBV11-1 and TRBJ2-1, and TRBD2 matches 7 of the central bases. The CDR3 in this case is CASSFLTSFAEQFF. The nucleotide sequence reads as follows: TGTGCCAGCAGCTTCTTGACTAGCTTCGCTGAGCAGTTCTTC.